The 6 T cell receptor beta chains listed next were all sequenced from one sample in a study of long-term antiretroviral therapy in people with HIV. The immunoSEQ assay was v3.0, run at survey level. The data were produced by immunoSEQ multiplex PCR, yet TCRdb's version contains in-frame clones alone and is incomplete. The top ten clones hold 3% to 4% of a sample with 30,000 or so clones, around 85% of them seen once. The sequenced sample was unsorted PBMCs, obtained 0.8 years before starting antiretroviral therapy. The source is a man aged 18-30 years with HIV.

The CDR3 sequence: CASSLGDRAKNTEAFF. In nucleotides, the CDR3 is TGTGCCAGCAGCTTGGGGGACAGGGCCAAGAACACTGAAGCTTTCTTT. The chain employs TRBV5-8 and TRBJ1-1, with 9 nucleotides matching TRBD1. CDR1 and CDR2 from the germline V gene are SGHTS and YDEGEE. V shed 0 bases, J shed 1 base, and the junction held 4 bases outside the gene matches. The CDR3 is made up of 16 amino acids.

The rearrangement joins TRBV9 to TRBJ2-5, with 9 bases identical to TRBD2. The V segment lost 2 bases and the J segment 5 bases; nucleotides outside the gene matches: 1. The germline CDR1 and CDR2 sequences are SGDLS and YYNGEE. The length of the CDR3 is 13 residues. The CDR3 loop reads CASSVAGGETQYF. CDR3 coding DNA: TGTGCCAGCAGCGTGGCGGGAGGGGAGACCCAGTACTTC.

The J gene is TRBJ2-7, the V gene TRBV6-5; possible D gene TRBD2, 6 bases. In germline, CDR1 is MNHEY, CDR2 SVGAGI. Deletions cut 0 bases from V and 1 base from J, with 10 bases between. The length of the CDR3 is 15 residues. CDR3 protein: CASSYSEGTSYEQYF. The CDR3 nucleotides read TGTGCCAGCAGTTACTCGGAGGGGACTTCCTACGAGCAGTACTTC.

In its sample, this clone was seen once. The genes are TRBV11-2 and TRBJ2-1, with a possible D match to TRBD1 (6 bases). Germline CDR1 and CDR2: SGHAT and FQNNGV. V dropped 5 bases and J dropped 6 bases, with 17 bases sitting between them. The CDR3 length is 15 residues. For the CDR3, the DNA is TGTGCCAGCAGCCTAAATCCCTGGGGGCTCAATGAGCAGTTCTTC. This encodes CASSLNPWGLNEQFF.

This sequence joins TRBV6-6 and TRBJ2-5; the match to TRBD2 covers 7 bases. This CDR3 comprises 14 residues. With 6 bases clipped from V and 4 bases from J, the junction kept 8 bases outside the gene matches. The V gene's germline CDR1 is MNHNY and CDR2 SVGAGI (reference sequence). DNA for the CDR3: TGTGCCAGCAGCTTTCCGGGGGGTCGAGAGACCCAGTACTTC. Protein product: CASSFPGGRETQYF.

The chain is built from TRBV7-9 and TRBJ1-1; TRBD1 agrees at 10 bases. Germline CDR1 is SEHNR and CDR2 is FQNEAQ (reference sequence). The trim removed 2 bases at V and 4 bases at J, leaving 16 bases unmatched. The CDR3 totals 19 residues. The chain's CDR3 is CASSLYSTGGLEEGTEAFF. The CDR3 DNA reads as TGTGCCAGCAGCTTATATTCGACAGGGGGCTTGGAGGAGGGCACTGAAGCTTTCTTT.